The count of the clone carrying this TCR beta chain is one. Its cognate antigen is unknown. Germline V lookup: CDR1 MNHEY, CDR2 SMNVEV (reference sequence). V dropped 4 bases and J dropped 1; count of bases not matched to a gene: 7. The CDR3 runs 16 residues. This sample stems from a study of shared clonotypes between healthy human individuals. Broader study findings: The represented genetic and exposure-history diversity was limited by the small number of donors.

As defined, naive CD8 cells were CD45RO-negative and positively selected for CCR7, with terminally differentiated effector memory CD45RA+ cells excluded. Here immunoSEQ multiplex PCR was the method, and the copy in TCRdb shows in-frame clones only, minus some. Counted here are some 2,100,000 clones, roughly 91% occurring once; the ten biggest clones make up 1.5% to 2%. The origin of this receptor is a man aged 18 to 29 in good health. Some clones in this sample may be carry-over from other donors' samples. The chain carries TRBV27 and TRBJ2-1, with 7 bases matching TRBD2. Sequenced sample: naive CD8+ T cells from PBMCs. The CDR3 coding sequence is TGTGCCAGCAGTTACGGGCCCGGGGGGTCCTACAATGAGCAGTTCTTC. Its translation is CASSYGPGGSYNEQFF.